This TCR beta chain was profiled in a study of breast tumors, draining lymph nodes, adjacent tissues. Using its own MiXCR run on the multiplex PCR reads, TCRdb lists one record per CDR3 protein. The sample lists some 100,000 distinct CDR3 sequences, around 20% occurring once. This clonotype was seen repeatedly, ten times or more. The antigen is not known. Overall study results and limits: Data fit most tumor T cells coming from lymph node, expanding in tumor. Tumor repertoires ranked between lymph nodes and nontumor tissue in diversity, with V and J gene preferences. The lymph node origin of tumor T cells was framed as consistent with a hypothesis, not demonstrated.

The ends were cut back, 2 bases at V and 3 bases at J, with 7 bases in the middle. The CDR3 has 13 residues. Germline values: CDR1 GTSNPN, CDR2 SVGIG (reference sequence). Breast cancer patients provided tissue from their axillary draining lymph nodes. V and J are TRBV30 and TRBJ2-2, with D hard to call. Material: axillary lymph node tissue. This receptor was taken from a female donor with breast cancer. Some clones in this sample may be carry-over from other donors' samples. The DNA for the CDR3 is TGTGCCTGGAGTTACGGAGACACCGGGGAGCTGTTTTTT. It yields the protein CAWSYGDTGELFF.